This entry lists 3 T cell receptor beta chains sequenced from one sample in a study of technical replicates of blood from a handful of donors. Generated by immunoSEQ multiplex PCR, the TCRdb table keeps only in-frame clones and is missing some. The sample contains approximately 15,000 clones, about nine tenths of which appear only once. Sequencing used PBMCs. The receptors stem from a human donor in good health.

The chain couples TRBV30 to TRBJ2-7; D call uncertain. This CDR3 is 13 amino acids long. Germline V gene sequence: CDR1 GTSNPN, CDR2 SVGIG (reference sequence). Trimming took off 5 bases at V and 3 bases at J, with 14 bases between the two ends. The DNA for the CDR3 is TGTGCCTGGGGTACAGCTGACCTCTACGAGCAGTACTTC. It yields the protein CAWGTADLYEQYF.

This clone has just a few counts. This chain connects TRBV5-1 to TRBJ2-7, with 9 bases fitting TRBD1. The CDR3 contains 15 residues. J gave up 0 bases and V 5 bases, and 6 bases lay outside the gene matches. Germline CDR1 and CDR2: SGHRS and YFSETQ. The CDR3 nucleotides read TGCGCCAGCAGTAGGGGACAGGGAGACTCCTACGAGCAGTACTTC. Its translation: CASSRGQGDSYEQYF.

The chain couples TRBV14 to TRBJ2-7; TRBD2 aligns across 11 bases. The V and J ends lost 2 bases and 4 bases, in that order; junction bases with no gene match: 10. Germline V lookup: CDR1 SGHDN, CDR2 FVKESK. The CDR3 spans 17 residues. CDR3: CASSQSGWTSGLYEQYF. CDR3 nucleotide sequence: TGTGCCAGCAGCCAATCGGGATGGACTAGCGGGCTATACGAGCAGTACTTC.